One sample yielded the 3 T cell receptor beta chains listed below, sequenced in a study of OX40 agonist ivuxolimab in advanced cancers. This table comes from immunoSEQ multiplex PCR, and its TCRdb copy is limited to in-frame clones, with some not included. The repertoire includes roughly 49,000 clones, around nine tenths of them detected once, and about 9.3% sits in the top ten. The starting material was CD4+ or CD8+ T cells sorted from blood, obtained in a trial of the OX40 agonist ivuxolimab. These receptors were obtained from an adult with an advanced solid tumor such as melanoma, head and neck, liver or kidney cancer.

As DNA, the CDR3 is TGTGCCAGCAGTGATCCTGGCGGGAGAGCTTACAATGAGCAGTTCTTC. Residues: CASSDPGGRAYNEQFF. V is TRBV2 and J is TRBJ2-1, with 7 bases that match TRBD2. From germline, CDR1 is SNHLY and CDR2 FYNNEI. V lost 3 bases and J lost 4; bases outside the gene matches: 9. This CDR3 comprises 16 residues.

The J gene is TRBJ2-5, the V gene TRBV6-6, with 7 nucleotides matching TRBD1. The CDR3 is made up of 15 amino acids. V dropped 4 bases and J dropped 1; count of bases not matched to a gene: 6. Germline V gene data show CDR1 as MNHNY and CDR2 as SVGAGI (reference sequence). CDR3 protein: CASSFDRVRQETQYF. The CDR3 DNA sequence: TGTGCCAGCAGTTTCGACAGGGTCCGCCAAGAGACCCAGTACTTC.

The V and J genes are TRBV27 and TRBJ2-7; TRBD2 matches 12 bases. Germline loops: CDR1 MNHEY, CDR2 SMNVEV (reference sequence). The CDR3 is 14 amino acids. The J segment lost 8 bases and the V segment lost 6 bases, leaving 8 bases of the junction unmatched. The CDR3 DNA follows: TGTGCCAGCAGCCCAGGTCTAGCGGGAGGGAAGCAGTACTTC. Translated: CASSPGLAGGKQYF.